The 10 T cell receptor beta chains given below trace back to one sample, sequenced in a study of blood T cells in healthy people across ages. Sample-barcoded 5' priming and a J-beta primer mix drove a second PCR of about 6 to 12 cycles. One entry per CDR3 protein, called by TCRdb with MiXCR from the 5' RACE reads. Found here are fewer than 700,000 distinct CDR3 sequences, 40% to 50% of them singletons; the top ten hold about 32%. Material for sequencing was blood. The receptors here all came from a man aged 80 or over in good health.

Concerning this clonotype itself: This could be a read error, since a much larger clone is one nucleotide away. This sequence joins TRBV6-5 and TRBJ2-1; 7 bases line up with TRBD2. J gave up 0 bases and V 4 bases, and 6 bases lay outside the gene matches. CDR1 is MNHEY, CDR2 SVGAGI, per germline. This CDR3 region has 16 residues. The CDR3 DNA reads TGTGCCAGCAGTTCCCTAACTAGCGACTCCTACAATGAGCAGTTCTTC. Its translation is CASSSLTSDSYNEQFF.

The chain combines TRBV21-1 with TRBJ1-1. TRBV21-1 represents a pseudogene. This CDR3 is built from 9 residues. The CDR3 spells CASSKGAFF. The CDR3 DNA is TGTGCCAGCAGCAAAGGGGCTTTCTTT.

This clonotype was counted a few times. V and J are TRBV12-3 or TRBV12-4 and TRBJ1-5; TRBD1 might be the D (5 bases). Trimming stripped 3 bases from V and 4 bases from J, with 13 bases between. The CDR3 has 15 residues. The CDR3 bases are TGTGCCAGCAGTTTGTCCTCAGGGAGGAATCAGCCCCAGCATTTT. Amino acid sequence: CASSLSSGRNQPQHF.

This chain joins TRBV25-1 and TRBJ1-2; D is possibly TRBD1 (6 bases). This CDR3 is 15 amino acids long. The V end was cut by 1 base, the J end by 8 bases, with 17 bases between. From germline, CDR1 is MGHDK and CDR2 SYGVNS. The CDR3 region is CASSEFRADRSGYTF. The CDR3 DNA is TGTGCCAGCAGTGAATTTCGGGCAGACAGGTCCGGCTACACCTTC.

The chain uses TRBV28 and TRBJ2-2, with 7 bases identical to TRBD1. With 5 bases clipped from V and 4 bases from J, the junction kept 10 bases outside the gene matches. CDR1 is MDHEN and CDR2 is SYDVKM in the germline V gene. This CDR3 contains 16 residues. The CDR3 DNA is TGTGCCAGCAGTGGTGAGGGGGCTCGGGTCACCGGGGAGCTGTTTTTT. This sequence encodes CASSGEGARVTGELFF.

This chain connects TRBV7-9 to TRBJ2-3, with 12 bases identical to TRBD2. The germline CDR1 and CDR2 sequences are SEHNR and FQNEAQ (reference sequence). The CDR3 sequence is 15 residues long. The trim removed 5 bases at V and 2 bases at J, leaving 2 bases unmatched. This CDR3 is CASSRTSGNTDTQYF. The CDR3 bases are TGTGCCAGCAGCCGGACTAGCGGGAACACAGATACGCAGTATTTT.

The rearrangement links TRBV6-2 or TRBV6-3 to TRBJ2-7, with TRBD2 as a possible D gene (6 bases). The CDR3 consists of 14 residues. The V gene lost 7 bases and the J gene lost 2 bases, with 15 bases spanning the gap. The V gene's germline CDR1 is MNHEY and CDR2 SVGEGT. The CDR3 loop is CASNRRAGTYEQYF. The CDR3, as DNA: TGTGCCAGCAACCGACGAGCGGGCACCTACGAGCAGTACTTC.

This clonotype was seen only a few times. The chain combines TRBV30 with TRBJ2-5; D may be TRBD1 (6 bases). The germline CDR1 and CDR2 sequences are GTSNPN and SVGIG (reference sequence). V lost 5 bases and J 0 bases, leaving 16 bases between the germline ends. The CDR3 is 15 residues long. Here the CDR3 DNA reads TGTGCCTGGGAGCGTCAGCGGACAGACCAAGAGACCCAGTACTTC. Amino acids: CAWERQRTDQETQYF.

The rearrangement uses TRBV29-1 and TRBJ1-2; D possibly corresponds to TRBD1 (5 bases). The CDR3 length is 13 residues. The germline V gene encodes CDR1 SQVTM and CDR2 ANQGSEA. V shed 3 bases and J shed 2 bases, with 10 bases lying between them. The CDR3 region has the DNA TGCAGCGTTGAGATAAACAGGAACTATGGCTACACCTTC. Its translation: CSVEINRNYGYTF.

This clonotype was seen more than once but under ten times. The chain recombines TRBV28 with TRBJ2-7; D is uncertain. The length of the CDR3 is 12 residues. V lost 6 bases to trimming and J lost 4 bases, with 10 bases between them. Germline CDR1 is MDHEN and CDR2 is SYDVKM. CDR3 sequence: CASSRQFYEQYF. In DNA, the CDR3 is TGTGCCAGCAGCCGGCAATTTTACGAGCAGTACTTC.